The clone carrying this T cell receptor (beta chain) was picked up many times. Its specificity is unknown. This CDR3 comprises 13 residues. Germline CDR1 reads SEHNR; CDR2 reads FQNEAQ (reference sequence). The germline V and J ends were trimmed by 5 bases and 8 bases, with 15 bases remaining between them. The sequenced template was RNA, covering the TCR beta CDR3 region. The first round was an RT-PCR with HTBI primers, and the second round was a multiplex PCR. TCRdb processed the multiplex PCR reads anew with MiXCR; each CDR3 protein has one entry. The repertoire includes more than 550,000 distinct CDR3 sequences, roughly two fifths of them detected once, and around 3% sits in the top ten. This sample stems from a study of Graves' ophthalmopathy and Graves' hyperthyroidism. Notes on the study in general: The study's model predicted ophthalmopathy progression at 65% to 71% sensitivity and 72% to 75% specificity.

This chain joins TRBV7-9 and TRBJ1-2; D is possibly TRBD1 (5 bases). Sequencing was performed on peripheral blood. The TCR comes from an adult man with Graves' ophthalmopathy. The CDR3 here is CASSLDSGTGYTF. Here the CDR3 DNA reads TGTGCCAGCAGCCTCGACAGTGGAACCGGCTACACCTTC.